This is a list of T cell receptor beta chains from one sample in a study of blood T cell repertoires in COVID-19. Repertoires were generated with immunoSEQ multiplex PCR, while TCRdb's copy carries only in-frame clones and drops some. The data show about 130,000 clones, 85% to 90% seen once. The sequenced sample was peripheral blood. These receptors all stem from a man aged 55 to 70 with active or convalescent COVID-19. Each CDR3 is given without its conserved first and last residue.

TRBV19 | ASSIGRGPQPQH
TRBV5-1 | ASSAAFQGAEAF
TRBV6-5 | ASSWEKIYT
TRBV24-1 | ATSDSGTGDYGYT
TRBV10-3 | ASWTGTSNYGYT
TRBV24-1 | ATSNPGTGADTQY
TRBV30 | AWDRALNTEAF
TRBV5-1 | ASSLGDIRGEKLF
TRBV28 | ASSSRQIGEQY
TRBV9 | ASSVGGGTANTGELF
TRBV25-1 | ASSEGGAFYGYT
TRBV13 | ASSLDSQPQH
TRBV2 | ASSEVTSGVYNEQF
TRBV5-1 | ASSLRGSGGYNEQF
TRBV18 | ASSPGSDYGYT